This TCR beta chain derives from a study of CD8 T cell repertoires and HIV-1 epitope variants. Whole-study context: T cells were stimulated with Twenty-five Gag and Nef peptides separately.

Sequencing of TCR beta CDR3 used immunoSEQ survey depth. The method was immunoSEQ multiplex PCR; TCRdb's version includes in-frame clones alone and lacks a portion of them. The sample has around 3,800 clones, 65% to 70% seen once. In this sample, this clone is large. Its antigen is unidentified. The receptor's source is a male donor with HIV. The sequencing input was cultured CD8+ T cells derived from PBMCs.

In DNA form, the CDR3 reads TGTGCCAGCAGTATACGCCCGACAGATTTCGACTATGGCTACACCTTC. Protein product: CASSIRPTDFDYGYTF. This chain connects TRBV28 to TRBJ1-2; D might be TRBD1 (5 bases). V was cut by 5 bases and J by 3 bases, with 19 bases left in between. The germline gives CDR1 MDHEN, CDR2 SYDVKM. The CDR3 is made up of 16 amino acids.